This T cell receptor (beta chain) stems from a study of shared clonotypes between healthy human individuals. Study-wide points: Naive subsets generally exceeded memory subsets in estimated richness.

The CDR3 is made up of 17 amino acids. CDR1 and CDR2 (germline): SGHVS, FNYEAQ. V was pared by 3 bases and J by 5 bases, with 7 bases of the junction left unmatched. The protocol was immunoSEQ multiplex PCR, while the TCRdb copy is restricted to in-frame clones and leaves out a portion. Among millions of clones listed, about 93% were seen once. With regard to this clone: Its matching antigen is unknown.

CD45RO-negative, CCR7-positively selected cells formed the naive CD8 fraction, excluding terminally differentiated effector memory CD45RA+ cells. This chain uses TRBV7-6 with TRBJ2-2; 12 bases are a match to TRBD2. The origin of this receptor is a man in his late teens or twenties in good health. Some clones in this sample may be carry-over from other donors' samples. Material: naive CD8+ T cells from PBMCs. CDR3 nucleotides: TGTGCCAGCAGCTTTAAACTAGCGGGAGGTCGGACCGGGGAGCTGTTTTTT. This sequence encodes CASSFKLAGGRTGELFF.